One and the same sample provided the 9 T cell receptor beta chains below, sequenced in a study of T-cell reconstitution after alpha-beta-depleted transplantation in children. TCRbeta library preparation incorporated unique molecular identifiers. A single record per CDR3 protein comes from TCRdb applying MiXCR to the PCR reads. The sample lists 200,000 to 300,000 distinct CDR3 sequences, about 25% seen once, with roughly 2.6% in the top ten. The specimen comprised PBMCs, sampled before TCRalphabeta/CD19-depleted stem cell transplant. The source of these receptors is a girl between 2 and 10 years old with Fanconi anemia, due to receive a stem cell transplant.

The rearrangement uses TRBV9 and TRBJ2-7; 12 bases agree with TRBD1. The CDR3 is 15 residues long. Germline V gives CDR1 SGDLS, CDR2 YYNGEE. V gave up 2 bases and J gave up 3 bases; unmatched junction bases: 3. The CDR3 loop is CASSVGTGGVYEQYF. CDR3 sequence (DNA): TGTGCCAGCAGCGTCGGGACAGGGGGCGTCTACGAGCAGTACTTC.

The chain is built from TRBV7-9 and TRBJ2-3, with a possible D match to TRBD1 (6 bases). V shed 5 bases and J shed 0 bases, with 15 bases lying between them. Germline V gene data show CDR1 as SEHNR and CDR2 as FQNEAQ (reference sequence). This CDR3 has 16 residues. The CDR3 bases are TGTGCCAGCAGCCTCACAGGGCACGGTAGCACAGATACGCAGTATTTT. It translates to CASSLTGHGSTDTQYF.

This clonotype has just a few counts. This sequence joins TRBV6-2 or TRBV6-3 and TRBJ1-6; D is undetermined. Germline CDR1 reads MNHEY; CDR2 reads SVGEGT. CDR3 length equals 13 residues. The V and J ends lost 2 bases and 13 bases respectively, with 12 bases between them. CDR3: CASSYEPPRPLHF. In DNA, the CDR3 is TGTGCCAGCAGTTACGAGCCCCCAAGGCCCCTCCACTTT.

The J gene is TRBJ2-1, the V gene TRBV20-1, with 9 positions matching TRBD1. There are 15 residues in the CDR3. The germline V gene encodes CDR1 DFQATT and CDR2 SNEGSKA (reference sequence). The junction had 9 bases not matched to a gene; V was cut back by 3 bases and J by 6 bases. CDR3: CSASYRGPTCNEQFF. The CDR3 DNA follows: TGCAGTGCTAGCTACAGGGGGCCTACCTGCAATGAGCAGTTCTTC.

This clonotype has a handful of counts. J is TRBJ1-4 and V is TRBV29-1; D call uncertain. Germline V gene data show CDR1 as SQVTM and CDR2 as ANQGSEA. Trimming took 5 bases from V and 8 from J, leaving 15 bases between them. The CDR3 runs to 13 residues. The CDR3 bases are TGCAGCGTTACTACAGCGATGGGGGAAAAACTGTTTTTT. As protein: CSVTTAMGEKLFF.

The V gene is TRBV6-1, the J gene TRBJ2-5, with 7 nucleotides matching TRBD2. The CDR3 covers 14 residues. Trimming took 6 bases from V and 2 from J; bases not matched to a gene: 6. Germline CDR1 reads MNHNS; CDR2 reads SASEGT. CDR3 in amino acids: CASRKPAGQETQYF. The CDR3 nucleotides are TGTGCCAGCAGGAAGCCAGCGGGGCAAGAGACCCAGTACTTC.

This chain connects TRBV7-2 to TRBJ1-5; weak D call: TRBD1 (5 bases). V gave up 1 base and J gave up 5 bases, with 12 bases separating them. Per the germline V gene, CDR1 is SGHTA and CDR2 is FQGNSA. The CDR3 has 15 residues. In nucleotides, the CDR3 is TGTGCCAGCAGCTTAGTCGACAGAAATGATCAGCCCCAGCATTTT. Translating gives CASSLVDRNDQPQHF.

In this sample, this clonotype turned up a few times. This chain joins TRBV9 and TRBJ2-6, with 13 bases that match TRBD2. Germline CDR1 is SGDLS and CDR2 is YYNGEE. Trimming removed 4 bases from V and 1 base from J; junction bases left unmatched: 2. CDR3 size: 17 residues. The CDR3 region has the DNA TGTGCCAGCAGCCTGACTAGCGGGGGGTCTGGGGCCAACGTCCTGACTTTC. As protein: CASSLTSGGSGANVLTF. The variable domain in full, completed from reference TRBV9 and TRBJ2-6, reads DSGVTQTPKHLITATGQRVTLRCSPRSGDLSVYWYQQSLDQGLQFLIQYYNGEERAKGNILERFSAQQFPDLHSELNLSSLELGDSALYFCASSLTSGGSGANVLTFGAGSRLTVL.

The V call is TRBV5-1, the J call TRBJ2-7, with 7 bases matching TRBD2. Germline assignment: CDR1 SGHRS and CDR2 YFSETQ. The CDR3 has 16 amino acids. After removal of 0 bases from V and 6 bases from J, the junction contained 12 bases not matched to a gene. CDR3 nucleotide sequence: TGCGCCAGCAGCTTGGGCACAGCGGGGCCCTTCGGCGAGCAGTACTTC. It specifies CASSLGTAGPFGEQYF. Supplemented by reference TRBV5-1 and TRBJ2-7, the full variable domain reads KAGVTQTPRYLIKTRGQQVTLSCSPISGHRSVSWYQQTPGQGLQFLFEYFSETQRNKGNFPGRFSGRQFSNSRSEMNVSTLELGDSALYLCASSLGTAGPFGEQYFGPGTRLTVT.